The 9 T cell receptor beta chains below all came from one sample that was sequenced in a study of T cells in Graves' hyperthyroidism and ophthalmopathy. Amplified TCR beta CDR3 regions came from RNA transcripts. TCR CDR3 regions were first amplified by RT-PCR with HTBI primers. TCRdb re-derived calls from the multiplex PCR reads in MiXCR, one entry per CDR3 protein. The top ten hold under 8.5% of the sample, which has roughly 750,000 distinct CDR3 sequences, roughly 17% seen once. The sequenced sample was blood. Receptors originate from a man between 18 and 29 years old with Graves' hyperthyroidism.

At least ten counts were recorded for this clonotype. The genes are TRBV12-3 or TRBV12-4 and TRBJ1-5; D is possibly TRBD1 (6 bases). The CDR3 contains 14 residues. Between the trimmed V and J ends, which lost 2 bases and 6 bases, there was a span of 11 bases. In nucleotides, the CDR3 is TGTGCCAGCAGTTTAACGGGGGGCGCTCAGCCCCAGCATTTT. Its protein product is CASSLTGGAQPQHF.

The rearrangement joins TRBV6-1 to TRBJ1-4; 10 bases agree with TRBD1. There are 16 residues in the CDR3. From germline, CDR1 is MNHNS and CDR2 SASEGT. Germline trimming cut 5 bases from V and 0 bases from J; bases unmatched to any gene: 3. This CDR3 reads CASSIGTGATNEKLFF. For the CDR3, the DNA is TGTGCCAGCAGTATCGGGACAGGGGCAACTAATGAAAAACTGTTTTTT.

This clonotype showed up many times. The chain has TRBV3-1 and TRBJ2-5; D tentatively fits TRBD1 or TRBD2 (5 bases each). The germline V gene encodes CDR1 LGHDT and CDR2 YNNKEL (reference sequence). With 2 bases removed from V and 0 bases from J, the gap between germline ends came to 10 bases. This CDR3 contains 15 residues. The chain's CDR3 is CASSQTGTNQETQYF. CDR3 nucleotide sequence: TGTGCCAGCAGCCAAACCGGGACGAACCAAGAGACCCAGTACTTC.

This clonotype was found many times. The gene calls are TRBV28 and TRBJ2-5; 10 positions match TRBD2. The V gene end was trimmed by 5 bases and the J gene end by 4 bases; junction bases not matched to a gene: 7. The germline CDR1 and CDR2 sequences are MDHEN and SYDVKM. The length of the CDR3 is 15 residues. CDR3 loop: CASSPRPSGRETQYF. In nucleotides, the CDR3 is TGTGCCAGCAGTCCCCGGCCTAGCGGGAGAGAGACCCAGTACTTC.

A few counts support this clonotype. The rearrangement links TRBV7-2 to TRBJ2-7; D is unclear. Germline V CDR1 and CDR2: SGHTA, FQGNSA. This CDR3 is built from 15 residues. V was pared by 1 base and J by 5 bases, with 15 bases between. CDR3 DNA: TGTGCCAGCAGCTTAGAATTCCCTCTCGTAAACGAGCAGTACTTC. As protein: CASSLEFPLVNEQYF.

This clonotype was recorded many times. CDR3 sequence reads: CASSDRGYSNQPQHF. Here the CDR3 DNA reads TGTGCCAGCAGTGACCGCGGGTATAGCAATCAGCCCCAGCATTTT. The chain couples TRBV2 to TRBJ1-5; D remains unclear. The germline gives CDR1 SNHLY, CDR2 FYNNEI. There are 15 residues in the CDR3. V lost 3 bases and J lost 0, with 9 bases in between.

This clonotype has more than one count but fewer than ten. DNA for the CDR3: TGTGCCAGCAGCCAAGCTTGGACTAGCGGGAGCTACAATGAGCAGTTCTTC. Protein product: CASSQAWTSGSYNEQFF. This chain uses TRBV14 with TRBJ2-1, with 13 nucleotides matching TRBD2. Germline values: CDR1 SGHDN, CDR2 FVKESK. Trimming took 1 base from V and 3 from J; bases not matched to a gene: 3. This CDR3 spans 17 amino acids.

This clonotype was recorded many times. V usage is TRBV2 and J usage is TRBJ2-5, with TRBD1 matching 8 bases. The CDR3 is made up of 12 amino acids. V lost 8 bases to trimming and J lost 4 bases; unmatched junction nucleotides: 3. Germline lookup yields CDR1 SNHLY and CDR2 FYNNEI. The CDR3 sequence is CASGGQGETQYF. CDR3 DNA: TGTGCCAGCGGCGGACAGGGAGAGACCCAGTACTTC.

The sample holds many counts of this clonotype. The chain recombines TRBV28 with TRBJ2-1; 8 bases are shared with TRBD2. After removal of 5 bases from V and 2 bases from J, the junction contained 5 bases not matched to a gene. CDR1 is MDHEN and CDR2 is SYDVKM in the germline V gene. This CDR3 has 15 residues. CDR3 bases: TGTGCCAGCAGTCGGCCAGCGGGAGCCTACAATGAGCAGTTCTTC. This codes for CASSRPAGAYNEQFF.